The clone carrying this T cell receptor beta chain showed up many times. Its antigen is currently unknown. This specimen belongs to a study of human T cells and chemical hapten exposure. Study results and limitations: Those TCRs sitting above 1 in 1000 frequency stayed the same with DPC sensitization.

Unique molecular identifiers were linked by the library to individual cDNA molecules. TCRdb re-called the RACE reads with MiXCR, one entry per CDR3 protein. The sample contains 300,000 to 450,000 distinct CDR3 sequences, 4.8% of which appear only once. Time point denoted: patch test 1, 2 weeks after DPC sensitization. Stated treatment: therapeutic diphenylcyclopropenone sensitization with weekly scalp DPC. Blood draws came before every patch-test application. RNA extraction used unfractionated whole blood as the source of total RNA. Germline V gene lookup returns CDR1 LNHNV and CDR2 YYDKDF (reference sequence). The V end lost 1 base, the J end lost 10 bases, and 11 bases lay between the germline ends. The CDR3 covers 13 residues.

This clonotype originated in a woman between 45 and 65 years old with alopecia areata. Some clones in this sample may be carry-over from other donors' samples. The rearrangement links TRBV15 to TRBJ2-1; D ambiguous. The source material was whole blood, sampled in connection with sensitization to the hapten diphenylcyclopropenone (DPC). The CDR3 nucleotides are TGTGCCACCAGCAGAGTGCACTTCGGGGAGCAGTTCTTC. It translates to CATSRVHFGEQFF.